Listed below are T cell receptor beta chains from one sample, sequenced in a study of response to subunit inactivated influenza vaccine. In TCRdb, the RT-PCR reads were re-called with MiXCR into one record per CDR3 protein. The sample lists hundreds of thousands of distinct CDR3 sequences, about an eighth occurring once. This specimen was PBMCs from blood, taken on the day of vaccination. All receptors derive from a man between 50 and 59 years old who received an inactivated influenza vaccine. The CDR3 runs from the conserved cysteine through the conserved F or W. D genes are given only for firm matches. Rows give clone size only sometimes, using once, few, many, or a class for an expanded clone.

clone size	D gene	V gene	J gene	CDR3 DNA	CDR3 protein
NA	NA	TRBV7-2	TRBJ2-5	TGTGCCAGCAGCTTAGCGATCTCAGGGGCTCAAGAGACCCAGTACTTC	CASSLAISGAQETQYF
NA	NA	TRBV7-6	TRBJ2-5	TGTGCCAGCAGCCCAAAGGGATACCAAGAGACCCAGTACTTC	CASSPKGYQETQYF
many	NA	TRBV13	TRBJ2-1	TGTGCCAGCAGCGACGGGGGAAGCTCCTACAATGAGCAGTTCTTC	CASSDGGSSYNEQFF
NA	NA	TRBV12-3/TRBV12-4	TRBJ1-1	TGTGCCAGCAGTGTAGGACAGAGGAACACTGAAGCTTTCTTT	CASSVGQRNTEAFF
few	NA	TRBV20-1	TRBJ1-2	TGCAGTGCCCTAGACAGACGTGGCTATGGCTACACCTTC	CSALDRRGYGYTF
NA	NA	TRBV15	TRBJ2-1	TGTGCCACCAGCAGTAGACTAACCGACAATGAGCAGTTCTTC	CATSSRLTDNEQFF
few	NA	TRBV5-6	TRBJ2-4	TGTGCCAGCAGCTCGGAGGATTACGCCTTCAAAAACATTCAGTACTTC	CASSSEDYAFKNIQYF
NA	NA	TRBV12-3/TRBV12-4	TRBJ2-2	TGTGCCAGCAGTATGGGGATCGGAGCCGGGGAGCTGTTTTTT	CASSMGIGAGELFF
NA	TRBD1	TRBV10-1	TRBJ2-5	TGCGCCAGCAGAGACCGACGGGACAGGGGAGAGACCCAGTACTTC	CASRDRRDRGETQYF
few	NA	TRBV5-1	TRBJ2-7	TGCGCCAGCAGCATTACAGGGAGCGGGACCTACGAGCAGTACTTC	CASSITGSGTYEQYF
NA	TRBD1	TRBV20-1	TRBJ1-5	TGCAGTGCAGTGCCCGGGACAGTGAGCAATCAGCCCCAGCATTTT	CSAVPGTVSNQPQHF
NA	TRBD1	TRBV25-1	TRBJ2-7	TGTGCCAGCAGTGTGAGTGGACAGGGGGCATGGGAGCAGTACTTC	CASSVSGQGAWEQYF
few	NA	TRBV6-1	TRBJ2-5	TGTGCCAGCAGTGCGTTGACTGGGCAAGAGACCCAGTACTTC	CASSALTGQETQYF
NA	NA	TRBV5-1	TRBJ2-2	TGCGCCAGCAGCTACCCCCTCGGGGGATCCGAGAACACCGGGGAGCTGTTTTTT	CASSYPLGGSENTGELFF
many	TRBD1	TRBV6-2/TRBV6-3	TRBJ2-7	TGTGCCAGCAGGGAGCAGGGGGCGCGAATCTACGAGCAGTACTTC	CASREQGARIYEQYF
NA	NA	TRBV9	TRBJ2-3	TGTGCCAGCAGCCACCAGACAGCCAGCACAGATACGCAGTATTTT	CASSHQTASTDTQYF
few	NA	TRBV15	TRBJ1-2	TGTGCCACTTCGAGCGGGGGTAGTGTTAGCTACACCTTC	CATSSGGSVSYTF
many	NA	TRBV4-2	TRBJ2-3	TGTGCCAGCAGCCCGGGACGAGCTAGCGATACGCAGTATTTT	CASSPGRASDTQYF
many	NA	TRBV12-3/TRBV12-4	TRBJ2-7	TGTGCCAGCAGCCCTAACCCGGGACGGAGCTACGAGCAGTACTTC	CASSPNPGRSYEQYF
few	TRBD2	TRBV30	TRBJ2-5	TGTGCCTGGAGCCTTACGAGCGGGGGGGCGCAGACCCAGTACTTC	CAWSLTSGGAQTQYF
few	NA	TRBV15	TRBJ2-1	TGTGCCACCGGCCTGGGGCGGGAACTACTAAATGAGCAGTTCTTC	CATGLGRELLNEQFF
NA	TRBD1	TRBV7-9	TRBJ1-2	TGTGCCAGCAGCTTACTAAGGGGGCGCGCCTATGGCTACACCTTC	CASSLLRGRAYGYTF
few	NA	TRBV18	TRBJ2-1	TGTGCCAGCCTCACTTATGAGGGAACGGACAATGAGCAGTTCTTC	CASLTYEGTDNEQFF
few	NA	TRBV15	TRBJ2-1	TGTGCCACCAGCAGAGATCTCGGGAGTGTCTTAAATGAGCAGTTCTTC	CATSRDLGSVLNEQFF
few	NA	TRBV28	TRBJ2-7	TGTGCCAGCAGTTCCACCACAACTAATACCTACGAGCAGTACTTC	CASSSTTTNTYEQYF
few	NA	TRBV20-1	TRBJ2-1	TGCAGTGCTAGAATGCCAGGGACACTCAATGAGCAGTTCTTC	CSARMPGTLNEQFF
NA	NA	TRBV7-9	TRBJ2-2	TGTGCCAGCAGCCCACGCCAAACGTCCGGGGAGCTGTTTTTT	CASSPRQTSGELFF
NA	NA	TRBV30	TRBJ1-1	TGTGCCTGGAGGCCTCCCGGGGGCTGGACTGAAGCTTTCTTT	CAWRPPGGWTEAFF
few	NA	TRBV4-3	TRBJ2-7	TGCGCCAGCAGCCAAGAATCCTACGGTTCCTACGAGCAGTACTTC	CASSQESYGSYEQYF
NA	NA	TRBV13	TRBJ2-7	TGTGCCATCGGCCCCGGCCCCTCTGTGGACGAGCAGTACTTC	CAIGPGPSVDEQYF
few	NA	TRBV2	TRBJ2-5	TGTGCCAGCAGACTCGGTCCGGGGGAGACCCAGTACTTC	CASRLGPGETQYF
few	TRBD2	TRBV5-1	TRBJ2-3	TGCGCCAGCAGCCCGGGGGGAGTAAGCACAGATACGCAGTATTTT	CASSPGGVSTDTQYF
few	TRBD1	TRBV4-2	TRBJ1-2	TGTGCCAGCAGCCACGGACAGGGCTATGGCTACACCTTC	CASSHGQGYGYTF
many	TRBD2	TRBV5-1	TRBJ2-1	TGCGCCAGCAGCTTGTGGGCTAGCGGAAACAATGAGCAGTTCTTC	CASSLWASGNNEQFF
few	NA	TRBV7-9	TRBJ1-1	TGTGCCAGCAGCTTAGGGGTCGGACTCCTGAACACTGAAGCTTTCTTT	CASSLGVGLLNTEAFF
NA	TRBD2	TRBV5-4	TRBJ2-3	TGTGCCAGCAGCTCCCCGGGACTAGCATCCGATACGCAGTATTTT	CASSSPGLASDTQYF
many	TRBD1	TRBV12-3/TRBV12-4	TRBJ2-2	TGTGCCAGCAGTTTAGCAGGGGGCGCGACCGGGGAGCTGTTTTTT	CASSLAGGATGELFF
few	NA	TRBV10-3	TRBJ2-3	TGTGCCATCAGGAAACAGGGAACTAGCACAGATACGCAGTATTTT	CAIRKQGTSTDTQYF
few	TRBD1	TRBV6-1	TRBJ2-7	TGTGCCAGCAGCCCGACCTCCGGGACAGGGACCTACGAGCAGTACTTC	CASSPTSGTGTYEQYF
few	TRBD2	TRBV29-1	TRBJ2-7	TGCAGCGTTGAACTGTTAGCGGGGCGGGGGGACTACGAGCAGTACTTC	CSVELLAGRGDYEQYF
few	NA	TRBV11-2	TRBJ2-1	TGTGCCAGCAGCTTAGAGCGTCTTTCCTCCTACAATGAGCAGTTCTTC	CASSLERLSSYNEQFF
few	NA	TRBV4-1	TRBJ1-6	TGCGCCAGCAGGGGACACGATTCACCCCTCCACTTT	CASRGHDSPLHF
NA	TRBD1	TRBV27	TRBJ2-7	TGTGCCAGCAGTTTACAGGGGGCGGGCTCCTACGAGCAGTACTTC	CASSLQGAGSYEQYF
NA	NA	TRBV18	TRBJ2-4	TGTGCCAGCTCACCAATCCTGGAGCTAGCCAAAAACATTCAGTACTTC	CASSPILELAKNIQYF
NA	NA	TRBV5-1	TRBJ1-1	TGCGCCAGCAGCTTGATGATGCTAGGACCTAACACTGAAGCTTTCTTT	CASSLMMLGPNTEAFF
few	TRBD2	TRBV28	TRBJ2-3	TGTGCCAGCAGTTTCACGGGACTAGCGGCCACAGATACGCAGTATTTT	CASSFTGLAATDTQYF
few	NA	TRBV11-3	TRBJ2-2	TGTGCCAGCAGCGACACCGGGACATTGGGACCCGGGGAGCTGTTTTTT	CASSDTGTLGPGELFF
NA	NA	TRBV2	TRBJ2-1	TGTGCCAGCATTAGTAATAGAGGCAATGAGCAGTTCTTC	CASISNRGNEQFF
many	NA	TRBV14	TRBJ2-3	TGTGCCAGCAGCCAAGGTGGGGCATGGACAGATACGCAGTATTTT	CASSQGGAWTDTQYF
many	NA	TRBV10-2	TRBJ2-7	TGCGCCAGCAGTGTGGTTGGGGGCGGGAGAGCGGTCGAGCAGTACTTC	CASSVVGGGRAVEQYF